This entry describes one TCR beta chain. Its specificity is unknown. The sample originates from a study of cytomegalovirus exposure and HLA in healthy donors. CDR3 length: 12 amino acids. V dropped 6 bases and J dropped 6; count of bases not matched to a gene: 8. Germline values: CDR1 GTSNPN, CDR2 SVGIG (reference sequence). Notes on the study in general: Some V segments, TRBV6-2 and TRBV6-3 among them, were indistinguishable and were therefore excluded. A later analysis appeared to link common viral pathogens to several of the most significant clusters.

This PCR relied on a set of 60 Vbeta primers and 13 Jbeta primers. Clones were sequenced by immunoSEQ multiplex PCR, and TCRdb holds only the in-frame ones, with some missing. The table records some 65,000 clones, roughly 80% of them present only once. The sample comprised PBMCs. The rearrangement uses TRBV30 and TRBJ2-7; 7 bases fit TRBD1. This TCR derives from a girl between 10 and 17 years old in good health and CMV-seropositive. This chain's CDR3 is CACNRQGVEQYF. In DNA form, the CDR3 reads TGTGCCTGTAACAGACAGGGAGTCGAGCAGTACTTC. Full variable domain (remainder filled in from reference TRBV30 and TRBJ2-7): SQTIHQWPATLVQPVGSPLSLECTVEGTSNPNLYWYRQAAGRGLQLLFYSVGIGQISSEVPQNLSASRPQDRQFILSSKKLLLSDSGFYLCACNRQGVEQYFGPGTRLTVT.